Below, 17 T cell receptor beta chains from the same sample are listed, as sequenced in a study of cytomegalovirus exposure and HLA in healthy donors. The PCR was carried out with 60 Vbeta primers and 13 Jbeta primers. Method: immunoSEQ multiplex PCR; TCRdb's copy keeps in-frame clones and lacks some. This table holds fewer than 350,000 clones, over 85% found once. Sequenced input: PBMCs. These receptors all come from a young woman in good health and CMV-seronegative.

V and J are TRBV2 and TRBJ2-5, with D unclear. V gave up 8 bases and J gave up 3 bases, with 10 bases separating them. The germline V gene has CDR1 SNHLY and CDR2 FYNNEI. This CDR3 region has 12 residues. The CDR3 DNA follows: TGTGCCAGCTCGTACTCCAAAGAGACCCAGTACTTC. Translation: CASSYSKETQYF.

A single count supports this clone. The J gene is TRBJ2-7, the V gene TRBV19; maybe TRBD1 (5 bases). The CDR3 is 15 amino acids. Trimming removed 3 bases from V and 2 bases from J, with 14 bases in between. From germline, CDR1 is LNHDA and CDR2 SQIVND (reference sequence). The CDR3 reads CASSIRSGSPYEQYF. Written as DNA, the CDR3 is TGTGCCAGTAGTATTAGGTCAGGGTCTCCCTACGAGCAGTACTTC.

The V call is TRBV7-9, the J call TRBJ2-7, with D perhaps TRBD1 (7 bases). There are 14 residues in the CDR3. The germline CDR1 and CDR2 sequences are SEHNR and FQNEAQ (reference sequence). The V end lost 3 bases, the J end lost 4 bases, and 13 bases lay between the germline ends. CDR3 loop: CASSFEGAGYEQYF. CDR3 DNA: TGTGCCAGCAGCTTCGAGGGGGCGGGATACGAGCAGTACTTC.

The chain carries TRBV5-6 and TRBJ2-1, with TRBD1 identical over 9 bases. Germline assignment: CDR1 SGHDT and CDR2 YYEEEE. V trimming: 3 bases; J trimming: 10 bases; junction bases outside the gene matches: 5. This CDR3 comprises 13 residues. The CDR3 sequence: CASSSGTGTEQFF. The CDR3 nucleotides are TGTGCCAGCAGCTCCGGGACAGGGACCGAGCAGTTCTTC.

This chain links TRBV27 with TRBJ1-5; weak D call: TRBD1 (6 bases). The CDR3 covers 14 residues. The germline CDR1 and CDR2 sequences are MNHEY and SMNVEV (reference sequence). With 3 bases removed from V and 4 bases from J, the gap between germline ends came to 10 bases. The CDR3 here is CASSLGADNQPQHF. In DNA, the CDR3 is TGTGCCAGCAGTTTGGGGGCGGATAATCAGCCCCAGCATTTT.

J is TRBJ1-1 and V is TRBV2; 8 nucleotides line up with TRBD1. Germline-derived CDR1 and CDR2 are SNHLY and FYNNEI. The CDR3 covers 13 residues. The V and J ends lost 11 bases and 1 base, in that order; junction bases with no gene match: 6. CDR3: CAGGQGTNTEAFF. The CDR3 region has the DNA TGTGCCGGAGGACAGGGTACGAACACTGAAGCTTTCTTT.

This clone was detected once. This rearrangement joins TRBV19 to TRBJ1-4; unclear D gene. The CDR3 runs 13 residues. V was pared by 3 bases and J by 8 bases, with 10 bases between. Germline-derived CDR1 and CDR2 are LNHDA and SQIVND (reference sequence). CDR3: CASSIGRQEKLFF. The DNA of the CDR3 is TGTGCCAGTAGTATTGGTAGACAAGAAAAACTGTTTTTT.

The V and J genes are TRBV4-2 and TRBJ2-6, with no clear D. The V gene lost 4 bases and the J gene lost 4 bases, with 20 bases spanning the gap. The CDR3 has 18 residues. Looked up from germline, CDR1 is LGHNA and CDR2 is YNFKEQ. The CDR3 region is CASSPRSQSYSGANVLTF. The CDR3 DNA follows: TGTGCCAGCAGCCCTCGATCCCAGTCGTATTCCGGGGCCAACGTCCTGACTTTC.

This chain joins TRBV5-6 and TRBJ2-5; 9 nucleotides align to TRBD2. With 4 bases clipped from V and 5 bases from J, the junction kept 9 bases outside the gene matches. Germline V gives CDR1 SGHDT, CDR2 YYEEEE. The length of the CDR3 is 15 residues. The CDR3 region is CASSGGTSPYETQYF. The CDR3 region has the DNA TGTGCCAGCAGCGGCGGGACTAGCCCTTACGAGACCCAGTACTTC. The whole variable domain, remainder taken from reference TRBV5-6 and TRBJ2-5, is DAGVTQSPTHLIKTRGQQVTLRCSPKSGHDTVSWYQQALGQGPQFIFQYYEEEERQRGNFPDRFSGHQFPNYSSELNVNALLLGDSALYLCASSGGTSPYETQYFGPGTRLLVL.

J is TRBJ2-1 and V is TRBV2; the match to TRBD2 covers 10 bases. The trim removed 10 bases at V and 10 bases at J, leaving 13 bases unmatched. CDR3 size: 14 residues. Germline CDR1 and CDR2: SNHLY and FYNNEI. The DNA for the CDR3 is TGTGCCACCCCCCGAGCGGGGGGGAGCAGGGAGCAGTTCTTC. Encoded protein: CATPRAGGSREQFF.

The chain has TRBV4-1 and TRBJ2-1; 9 bases are a match to TRBD2. V was clipped by 0 bases and J by 0 bases; unmatched bases: 9. Germline-derived CDR1 and CDR2 are MGHRA and YSYEKL. This CDR3 comprises 19 residues. In DNA, the CDR3 is TGCGCCAGCAGCCAAGACCCAGCGGGGGGAACGAGCTCCTACAATGAGCAGTTCTTC. Translation gives CASSQDPAGGTSSYNEQFF.

The chain joins TRBV4-1 to TRBJ1-3; 8 bases align to TRBD1. Germline values: CDR1 MGHRA, CDR2 YSYEKL. The V segment lost 5 bases and the J segment 4 bases; nucleotides outside the gene matches: 7. The CDR3 contains 15 residues. CDR3 nucleotide sequence: TGCGCCAGCAGCACCCGGGACAGGATGGGAAACACCATATATTTT. Translated: CASSTRDRMGNTIYF.

The chain is built from TRBV27 and TRBJ1-1; maybe TRBD1 (5 bases). This CDR3 has 18 amino acids. Per the germline V gene, CDR1 is MNHEY and CDR2 is SMNVEV (reference sequence). Trimming took off 4 bases at V and 5 bases at J, with 26 bases between the two ends. CDR3 residues: CASSYTSGLTGGDTEAFF. CDR3 nucleotides: TGTGCCAGCAGTTATACCTCAGGGCTCACTGGGGGGGATACTGAAGCTTTCTTT.

This sequence joins TRBV7-6 and TRBJ2-5, with 9 bases lining up with TRBD2. The germline V gene has CDR1 SGHVS and CDR2 FNYEAQ. V was pared by 2 bases and J by 3 bases, with 10 bases of the junction left unmatched. The CDR3 consists of 17 residues. The CDR3 protein is CASSLRGGVAGEETQYF. The CDR3 DNA reads TGTGCCAGCAGCTTAAGGGGGGGGGTAGCGGGGGAAGAGACCCAGTACTTC.

The chain has TRBV19 and TRBJ2-7; 9 nucleotides align to TRBD2. Germline trimming cut 0 bases from V and 2 bases from J; bases unmatched to any gene: 2. This CDR3 has 15 amino acids. Germline V CDR1 and CDR2: LNHDA, SQIVND (reference sequence). This CDR3 is CASSIDGLATYEQYF. The CDR3 coding sequence is TGTGCCAGTAGTATAGACGGACTAGCGACCTACGAGCAGTACTTC.

CDR3 amino acids: CASSLGSSGNTIYF. CDR3 DNA: TGCGCCAGCAGCTTAGGGAGCTCTGGAAACACCATATATTTT. The gene calls are TRBV10-2 and TRBJ1-3; no definite D call. Deletions cut 6 bases from V and 0 bases from J, with 9 bases between. CDR3 length: 14 amino acids. CDR1 WSHSY and CDR2 SAAADI come from the germline V gene.

V and J are TRBV19 and TRBJ2-3; D gene uncertain. The V gene's germline CDR1 is LNHDA and CDR2 SQIVND (reference sequence). The CDR3 covers 15 residues. The V end was cut by 1 base, the J end by 4 bases, with 12 bases between. This CDR3 reads CASSIVDSLPDTQYF. The CDR3 DNA is TGTGCCAGTAGTATAGTCGATAGTTTACCAGATACGCAGTATTTT.